These 31 T cell receptor beta chains were all obtained from the same sample, sequenced in a study of blood T cell repertoires in COVID-19. The repertoire was sequenced with immunoSEQ multiplex PCR; TCRdb's copy has only in-frame clones and lacks some. The top ten clones hold 2.5% to 3% of a sample with some 340,000 clones, about 86% of them seen once. Specimen: peripheral blood. These receptors all stem from a man between 25 and 39 years old with active or convalescent COVID-19.

The chain uses TRBV4-2 and TRBJ1-2; perhaps TRBD1 as D (6 bases). Germline CDR1 is LGHNA and CDR2 is YNFKEQ. Between the trimmed V and J ends, which lost 0 bases and 7 bases, there was a span of 12 bases. There are 14 residues in the CDR3. CDR3 protein: CASSQDGGPFGYTF. The CDR3 DNA reads TGTGCCAGCAGCCAAGACGGGGGGCCTTTTGGCTACACCTTC.

This chain uses TRBV28 with TRBJ1-1, with D perhaps matching TRBD1 (5 bases). Trimming took off 4 bases at V and 2 bases at J, with 11 bases between the two ends. Looked up from germline, CDR1 is MDHEN and CDR2 is SYDVKM. The CDR3 loop spans 14 amino acids. CDR3: CASSSGGTNTEAFF. The CDR3 DNA follows: TGTGCCAGCAGTTCGGGGGGAACTAACACTGAAGCTTTCTTT.

The rearrangement joins TRBV7-6 to TRBJ2-1; TRBD1 is a possible D gene (6 bases). The germline gives CDR1 SGHVS, CDR2 FNYEAQ. CDR3 size: 18 residues. The V and J ends lost 1 base and 8 bases respectively, with 24 bases between them. Here the CDR3 DNA reads TGTGCCAGCAGCTTAGATGGGGGCCCCGGGACACCACTAGATGAGCAGTTCTTC. Translation: CASSLDGGPGTPLDEQFF.

This clone has only a few counts. The chain joins TRBV21-1 to TRBJ2-3; the table's D call, TRBD1, was not checked against the DNA. TRBV21-1 is marked as a pseudogene. The CDR3 is made up of 19 amino acids. CDR3 nucleotides: TGTGCCAGCAGCAAAGCACGGCAGGGGGTCCGGACTCCCACAGATACGCAGTATTTT. It encodes CASSKARQGVRTPTDTQYF.

The chain carries TRBV6-6 and TRBJ2-1; 12 bases agree with TRBD2. This CDR3 is built from 14 residues. The ends lost 9 bases at V and 6 bases at J; junction bases unmatched: 6. The germline V gene has CDR1 MNHNY and CDR2 SVGAGI (reference sequence). The CDR3 nucleotides read TGTGCCAGTAGACTAGCGGGAGACCGCAATGAGCAGTTCTTC. Protein: CASRLAGDRNEQFF.

V gene TRBV30 combines with J gene TRBJ2-7; TRBD1 matches 10 bases. In germline, CDR1 is GTSNPN, CDR2 SVGIG (reference sequence). The V gene end was trimmed by 3 bases and the J gene end by 5 bases; junction bases not matched to a gene: 1. The CDR3 is 12 amino acids. Here the CDR3 reads CAWSDRGHEQYF. The CDR3 region has the DNA TGTGCCTGGAGCGACAGGGGGCACGAGCAGTACTTC.

The rearrangement links TRBV14 to TRBJ1-1; 7 bases are shared with TRBD1. The junction had 4 bases not matched to a gene; V was cut back by 1 base and J by 11 bases. This CDR3 spans 12 amino acids. In germline, CDR1 is SGHDN, CDR2 FVKESK. Written as DNA, the CDR3 is TGTGCCAGCAGCCAAGGATGGGACAGTGCTTTCTTT. The encoded protein is CASSQGWDSAFF.

V is TRBV29-1 and J is TRBJ2-7; D uncertain. Germline loops: CDR1 SQVTM, CDR2 ANQGSEA. Trimming removed 5 bases at V and 0 bases at J, with 11 bases between. This CDR3 region has 13 residues. The CDR3 protein is CSVKPRSSYEQYF. The CDR3, as DNA: TGCAGCGTTAAGCCCCGTAGCTCCTACGAGCAGTACTTC.

The V gene is TRBV13, the J gene TRBJ2-7; TRBD2 is a possible D gene (7 bases). Deletions cut 7 bases from V and 2 bases from J, with 21 bases between. This CDR3 comprises 16 residues. Germline lookup yields CDR1 PRHDT and CDR2 FYEKMQ (reference sequence). In DNA, the CDR3 is TGTGCCAGCATCCTACACAAGGGGGGGCGCCCCTACGAGCAGTACTTC. As protein: CASILHKGGRPYEQYF.

This rearrangement joins TRBV7-6 to TRBJ1-2; D remains ambiguous. CDR1 and CDR2 (germline): SGHVS, FNYEAQ. The V gene lost 5 bases and the J gene lost 2 bases, with 15 bases spanning the gap. The CDR3 extends over 15 amino acids. CDR3 region: CASSPPVPGNYGYTF. The DNA for the CDR3 is TGTGCCAGCAGCCCCCCGGTCCCGGGAAACTATGGCTACACCTTC.

The chain recombines TRBV5-4 with TRBJ2-1; TRBD2 matches 7 bases. CDR3 length: 15 amino acids. V lost 3 bases, J lost 4 bases, and 7 bases stayed unmatched. CDR1 SGHNT and CDR2 YYREEE come from the germline V gene (reference sequence). Here the CDR3 DNA reads TGTGCCAGCAGCTGGCCGGCTAGCGGATACAATGAGCAGTTCTTC. Residues: CASSWPASGYNEQFF.

This clone was detected only a few times. The chain couples TRBV7-9 to TRBJ2-1, with D unclear. Trimming stripped 3 bases from V and 2 bases from J, with 11 bases between. CDR3 length: 15 residues. Per germline, CDR1 SEHNR and CDR2 FQNEAQ (reference sequence). DNA of the CDR3: TGTGCCAGCAGCTTTGGAAGCGCAACCTACAATGAGCAGTTCTTC. This sequence encodes CASSFGSATYNEQFF.

The CDR3 coding sequence is TGTGCCAGCAGTCTCAGGGGGCTCTCCTACGAGCAGTACTTC. Protein sequence: CASSLRGLSYEQYF. The chain joins TRBV28 to TRBJ2-7; TRBD1 matches 8 bases. CDR1 and CDR2 from the germline V gene are MDHEN and SYDVKM. This CDR3 has 14 amino acids. The V gene end was trimmed by 5 bases and the J gene end by 0 bases; junction bases not matched to a gene: 3.

The chain combines TRBV5-1 with TRBJ2-3; no reliable D call. The CDR3 consists of 13 residues. Germline V gene sequence: CDR1 SGHRS, CDR2 YFSETQ. V lost 4 bases and J 2 bases, leaving 8 bases between the germline ends. This CDR3 is CASSKRTTDTQYF. The DNA for the CDR3 is TGCGCCAGCAGCAAGAGAACCACAGATACGCAGTATTTT.

The chain carries TRBV18 and TRBJ2-3; no clear D. The CDR3 consists of 14 residues. V was pared by 3 bases and J by 4 bases, with 11 bases between. Germline CDR1 and CDR2: KGHSH and LQKENI. This chain's CDR3 is CASSPPLLADTQYF. CDR3 coding DNA: TGTGCCAGCTCACCCCCTCTCCTAGCAGATACGCAGTATTTT.

The chain is built from TRBV30 and TRBJ2-4; possibly TRBD1 for D (5 bases). The CDR3 has 14 residues. CDR1 is GTSNPN and CDR2 is SVGIG in the germline V gene (reference sequence). V lost 2 bases and J lost 0, with 8 bases in between. This CDR3 is CAWSKGLAKNIQYF. CDR3 in DNA: TGTGCCTGGAGTAAGGGGCTAGCCAAAAACATTCAGTACTTC.

This chain uses TRBV18 with TRBJ2-1; tentative D call: TRBD2 (6 bases). There are 14 residues in the CDR3. Germline V gene lookup returns CDR1 KGHSH and CDR2 LQKENI. V was trimmed by 6 bases and J by 5 bases, leaving 14 bases between them. The CDR3 DNA reads TGTGCCAGCTCCCCCTTTCCTAGCGACAATGAGCAGTTCTTC. Translation gives CASSPFPSDNEQFF.

The chain has TRBV5-1 and TRBJ1-6; D is unclear. Germline V gene sequence: CDR1 SGHRS, CDR2 YFSETQ. The V end lost 4 bases, the J end lost 10 bases, and 12 bases lay between the germline ends. The CDR3 extends over 13 amino acids. For the CDR3, the DNA is TGCGCCAGCAGCCTCGGAGGAGGATCACCCCTCCACTTT. Its protein product is CASSLGGGSPLHF.

The rearrangement joins TRBV5-1 to TRBJ1-4; D uncertain. This CDR3 region has 13 residues. V was trimmed by 5 bases and J by 6 bases, leaving 11 bases between them. The V gene's germline CDR1 is SGHRS and CDR2 YFSETQ. This chain's CDR3 is CASRVSGDEKLFF. In DNA, the CDR3 is TGCGCCAGCAGGGTCTCCGGGGATGAAAAACTGTTTTTT.

The chain joins TRBV28 to TRBJ2-7, with D hard to call. Deletions cut 2 bases from V and 2 bases from J, with 10 bases between. The germline gives CDR1 MDHEN, CDR2 SYDVKM. The CDR3 is 14 amino acids. The CDR3 protein is CASSLTHTAYEQYF. In nucleotides, the CDR3 is TGTGCCAGCAGTTTAACCCACACAGCCTACGAGCAGTACTTC. The full variable domain, in which reference TRBV28 and TRBJ2-7 provide the parts outside the CDR3, is DVKVTQSSRYLVKRTGEKVFLECVQDMDHENMFWYRQDPGLGLRLIYFSYDVKMKEKGDIPEGYSVSREKKERFSLILESASTNQTSMYLCASSLTHTAYEQYFGPGTRLTVT.

In its sample, this clone was seen a few times. The gene calls are TRBV5-4 and TRBJ2-1; the D gene is possibly TRBD1 (6 bases). The CDR3 has 14 residues. The V gene's germline CDR1 is SGHNT and CDR2 YYREEE (reference sequence). V shed 0 bases and J shed 6 bases, with 10 bases lying between them. The CDR3 is CASSLGEGGNEQFF. The CDR3, as DNA: TGTGCCAGCAGCTTGGGGGAAGGGGGCAATGAGCAGTTCTTC.

The chain joins TRBV29-1 to TRBJ1-4; 10 nucleotides agree with TRBD1. Germline V gene lookup returns CDR1 SQVTM and CDR2 ANQGSEA. V lost 7 bases, J lost 7 bases, and 3 bases stayed unmatched. There are 12 residues in the CDR3. Here the CDR3 reads CSGGQGREKLFF. Written as DNA, the CDR3 is TGCAGCGGGGGACAGGGGCGTGAAAAACTGTTTTTT.

The chain joins TRBV15 to TRBJ1-4; a possible D gene is TRBD1 (6 bases). The CDR3 runs 15 residues. The V gene's germline CDR1 is LNHNV and CDR2 YYDKDF (reference sequence). The ends were cut back, 0 bases at V and 7 bases at J, with 12 bases in the middle. This chain's CDR3 is CATSRDPGGGEKLFF. The CDR3 bases are TGTGCCACCAGCAGAGATCCGGGGGGCGGTGAAAAACTGTTTTTT.

The chain carries TRBV7-2 and TRBJ2-2; D is unresolved. From germline, CDR1 is SGHTA and CDR2 FQGNSA. The germline V and J ends were trimmed by 5 bases and 0 bases, with 7 bases remaining between them. The length of the CDR3 is 14 residues. This chain's CDR3 is CASSPRANTGELFF. The CDR3 nucleotides read TGTGCCAGCAGCCCCCGGGCGAACACCGGGGAGCTGTTTTTT.

This clone occurred a few times. The gene calls are TRBV5-1 and TRBJ2-2; 7 bases are shared with TRBD2. Germline CDR1 reads SGHRS; CDR2 reads YFSETQ. The CDR3 is made up of 17 amino acids. Losses at the gene ends were 5 bases for V and 2 bases for J; bases not matched to a gene: 12. Written as DNA, the CDR3 is TGCGCCAGCAGGCCGCGGTGGGCTAGCGGAAACACCGGGGAGCTGTTTTTT. Protein sequence: CASRPRWASGNTGELFF.

The chain employs TRBV3-1 (or the pseudogene TRBV3-2) and TRBJ1-1, with unresolved D. The ends were cut back, 0 bases at V and 0 bases at J, with 14 bases in the middle. This CDR3 is built from 17 residues. CDR1 is LGHDT, CDR2 YNNKEL, per germline (reference sequence). The CDR3 DNA follows: TGTGCCAGCAGCCAAGAGTGGCACCCAATCATGAACACTGAAGCTTTCTTT. Encoded protein: CASSQEWHPIMNTEAFF.

This sequence joins TRBV5-1 and TRBJ2-1, with 8 bases that match TRBD1. This CDR3 spans 16 amino acids. Losses at the gene ends were 0 bases for V and 0 bases for J; bases not matched to a gene: 2. Germline lookup yields CDR1 SGHRS and CDR2 YFSETQ. CDR3 bases: TGCGCCAGCAGCTTGGGGACAGGGAGCTCCTACAATGAGCAGTTCTTC. The encoded protein is CASSLGTGSSYNEQFF.

The chain's CDR3 is CASSPGTSGAAQFF. In DNA, the CDR3 is TGTGCCAGCAGCCCCGGGACTAGCGGGGCCGCGCAGTTCTTC. V and J are TRBV7-3 and TRBJ2-1, with 13 bases matching TRBD2. V shed 5 bases, J shed 12 bases, and the junction held 7 bases outside the gene matches. The CDR3 spans 14 residues. Germline lookup yields CDR1 SGHTA and CDR2 FQGTGA.

The rearrangement uses TRBV6-1 and TRBJ1-2; the D gene is possibly TRBD1 (6 bases). Per germline, CDR1 MNHNS and CDR2 SASEGT. Trimming left V 1 base short and J 4 bases short, with 19 bases between. The length of the CDR3 is 17 residues. CDR3 protein: CASSEEGRGGVGYGYTF. CDR3 sequence (DNA): TGTGCCAGCAGTGAAGAAGGCAGGGGAGGGGTCGGCTATGGCTACACCTTC.

The sample holds one count of this clone. The CDR3 loop is CASSPEGTAYGYTF. The CDR3 DNA reads as TGTGCCAGCAGCCCAGAGGGGACAGCCTATGGCTACACCTTC. The chain links TRBV3-1 (or the pseudogene TRBV3-2) to TRBJ1-2; 7 positions agree with TRBD1. Looked up from germline, CDR1 is LGHDT and CDR2 is YNNKEL (reference sequence). V gave up 4 bases and J gave up 4 bases; unmatched junction bases: 6. This CDR3 comprises 14 residues.

This chain connects TRBV7-6 to TRBJ1-4; 9 positions agree with TRBD1. This CDR3 is 16 amino acids long. With 5 bases clipped from V and 5 bases from J, the junction kept 9 bases outside the gene matches. From germline, CDR1 is SGHVS and CDR2 FNYEAQ. The CDR3 DNA is TGTGCCAGCAGCAGGAAACAGGGGGCGGTCAATGAAAAACTGTTTTTT. It is translated as CASSRKQGAVNEKLFF.